These 8 T cell receptor beta chains originate from one sample sequenced in a study of cytomegalovirus exposure and HLA in healthy donors. PCR amplification relied on 60 Vbeta primers (plus 13 Jbeta primers). Profiling relied on immunoSEQ multiplex PCR, and the TCRdb table lists in-frame clones only, not all of them. The sample lists some 100,000 clones; around 85% were seen once. The source material was PBMCs. The receptors come from a girl aged 2 to 10 in good health and CMV-seropositive.

The chain employs TRBV4-1 and TRBJ1-1, with D unresolved. Deletions cut 1 base from V and 3 bases from J, with 12 bases between. Germline V gene lookup returns CDR1 MGHRA and CDR2 YSYEKL. The CDR3 loop spans 15 amino acids. CDR3 DNA sequence: TGCGCCAGCAGCCAAGTTTCCAGGTTGGACACTGAAGCTTTCTTT. As protein: CASSQVSRLDTEAFF.

The J gene is TRBJ1-3, the V gene TRBV9; no reliable D call. CDR3 length equals 13 residues. CDR1 SGDLS and CDR2 YYNGEE come from the germline V gene. V lost 5 bases and J 0 bases, leaving 6 bases between the germline ends. The CDR3 reads CASSRSSGNTIYF. Here the CDR3 DNA reads TGTGCCAGCAGTCGGTCCTCTGGAAACACCATATATTTT.

The chain recombines TRBV5-1 with TRBJ1-1, with TRBD1 as a possible D gene (5 bases). CDR3 size: 15 residues. V was cut by 1 base and J by 4 bases, with 14 bases left in between. Per the germline V gene, CDR1 is SGHRS and CDR2 is YFSETQ. CDR3 sequence: CASSLTVTGGTEAFF. The DNA for the CDR3 is TGCGCCAGCAGCTTGACGGTTACAGGCGGCACTGAAGCTTTCTTT.

The V gene is TRBV18, the J gene TRBJ2-1, with D possibly TRBD2 on 5 matching bases. CDR3 size: 14 residues. Germline CDR1 KGHSH, CDR2 LQKENI. Trimming removed 6 bases at V and 2 bases at J, with 11 bases between. The CDR3 reads CASSDYGPYNEQFF. The CDR3, as DNA: TGTGCCAGCTCCGACTACGGCCCCTACAATGAGCAGTTCTTC.

This chain uses TRBV2 with TRBJ1-4; D not resolved. V gave up 7 bases and J gave up 4 bases, with 10 bases separating them. Germline CDR1 and CDR2: SNHLY and FYNNEI. There are 13 residues in the CDR3. The CDR3 DNA follows: TGTGCCAGCAAACGGGAGTATAATGAAAAACTGTTTTTT. It encodes CASKREYNEKLFF.

The rearrangement links TRBV28 to TRBJ2-2; TRBD2 might be the D (6 bases). CDR1 and CDR2 from the germline V gene are MDHEN and SYDVKM. Trimming took off 7 bases at V and 8 bases at J, with 11 bases between the two ends. The CDR3 loop spans 12 amino acids. CDR3 loop: CASTSEGGELFF. The CDR3 nucleotides are TGTGCCAGCACCTCGGAGGGGGGGGAGCTGTTTTTT.

This clone has only a few counts. The rearrangement joins TRBV6-1 to TRBJ2-1, with D maybe TRBD2 (6 bases). Germline V gene lookup returns CDR1 MNHNS and CDR2 SASEGT. There are 14 residues in the CDR3. Trimming removed 8 bases at V and 0 bases at J, with 11 bases between. The CDR3 DNA reads as TGTGCCAGCTTCAGCGGGTCCTCCTACAATGAGCAGTTCTTC. As protein: CASFSGSSYNEQFF.

This clone has a single count. The V call is TRBV15, the J call TRBJ2-1; weak D call: TRBD2 (7 bases). V lost 0 bases, J lost 7 bases, and 16 bases lay in between. The CDR3 has 16 amino acids. The germline CDR1 and CDR2 sequences are LNHNV and YYDKDF (reference sequence). The chain's CDR3 is CATSRERGRAGNEQFF. In DNA, the CDR3 is TGTGCCACCAGCAGAGAAAGGGGGAGGGCCGGGAATGAGCAGTTCTTC.